Following are 8 T cell receptor beta chains from one sample sequenced in a study of CD4 and CD8 cells across lung adenocarcinoma regions. MiXCR, run by TCRdb on the PCR reads, gives a single entry per CDR3 protein. Of nearly 11,000 distinct CDR3 sequences listed, about three fifths are singletons. Sequencing used CD8+ T cells from the margin of a lung tumor. Receptors were obtained from a male donor with lung adenocarcinoma. The CD4 and CD8 labels of this study may be unreliable.

The rearrangement links TRBV6-5 to TRBJ2-5, with 8 positions matching TRBD2. V shed 0 bases, J shed 4 bases, and the junction held 16 bases outside the gene matches. Looked up from germline, CDR1 is MNHEY and CDR2 is SVGAGI. This CDR3 has 19 amino acids. CDR3 region: CASSYSMSTGGPSPETQYF. CDR3 sequence (DNA): TGTGCCAGCAGTTACTCGATGTCTACGGGAGGGCCAAGCCCAGAGACCCAGTACTTC.

V and J are TRBV9 and TRBJ2-5; no clear D gene. The CDR3 runs to 14 residues. Trimming took 0 bases from V and 4 from J, leaving 10 bases between them. CDR1 and CDR2 from the germline V gene are SGDLS and YYNGEE. This CDR3 reads CASSVDQVVETQYF. CDR3 nucleotides: TGTGCCAGCAGCGTAGACCAGGTGGTAGAGACCCAGTACTTC.

This sequence joins TRBV9 and TRBJ2-3, with D unresolved. Per germline, CDR1 SGDLS and CDR2 YYNGEE. This CDR3 contains 15 residues. The V end was cut by 1 base, the J end by 0 bases, with 9 bases between. The CDR3 nucleotides read TGTGCCAGCAGCGTATCCCTTACCAGCACAGATACGCAGTATTTT. Translation gives CASSVSLTSTDTQYF. The full variable domain, completed using reference TRBV9 and TRBJ2-3, is DSGVTQTPKHLITATGQRVTLRCSPRSGDLSVYWYQQSLDQGLQFLIQYYNGEERAKGNILERFSAQQFPDLHSELNLSSLELGDSALYFCASSVSLTSTDTQYFGPGTRLTVL.

This clonotype was recorded once. This chain uses TRBV27 with TRBJ2-4, with D tentatively TRBD1 or TRBD2 (5 bases each). Germline CDR1 and CDR2: MNHEY and SMNVEV (reference sequence). The length of the CDR3 is 14 residues. The CDR3 spells CAGSGQGAQNIQYF. The DNA for the CDR3 is TGTGCGGGGAGCGGTCAGGGTGCCCAAAACATTCAGTACTTC.

This clonotype has just one count. The V and J genes are TRBV5-1 and TRBJ2-3, with 9 bases that match TRBD2. Germline V gene sequence: CDR1 SGHRS, CDR2 YFSETQ. The ends lost 0 bases at V and 3 bases at J; junction bases unmatched: 5. CDR3 length: 16 residues. Here the CDR3 reads CASSLGLAGVTDTQYF. The CDR3 coding sequence is TGCGCCAGCAGCTTGGGTTTAGCGGGAGTTACAGATACGCAGTATTTT.

This chain uses TRBV6-1 with TRBJ2-3, with D uncertain. In germline, CDR1 is MNHNS, CDR2 SASEGT. The V gene lost 4 bases and the J gene lost 1 base, with 9 bases spanning the gap. The length of the CDR3 is 14 residues. As DNA, the CDR3 is TGTGCCAGCAGTGGTATACGTCGCACAGATACGCAGTATTTT. Translation gives CASSGIRRTDTQYF.

The table lists this clonotype with a few counts. This sequence joins TRBV6-5 and TRBJ2-5, with D perhaps being TRBD1 or TRBD2 (6 bases each). The ends were cut back, 3 bases at V and 1 base at J, with 15 bases in the middle. The CDR3 runs to 16 residues. Germline CDR1 is MNHEY and CDR2 is SVGAGI. CDR3: CASSYRGPAAQETQYF. The CDR3 DNA reads TGTGCCAGCAGTTATCGGGGGCCCGCGGCCCAAGAGACCCAGTACTTC.

This clonotype was found a few times. The rearrangement uses TRBV27 and TRBJ2-1, with 7 nucleotides matching TRBD1. Trimming removed 0 bases from V and 6 bases from J; junction bases left unmatched: 2. CDR1 and CDR2 (germline): MNHEY, SMNVEV (reference sequence). This CDR3 has 14 amino acids. Written as DNA, the CDR3 is TGTGCCAGCAGTTTATCGCACAGGGGCAATGAGCAGTTCTTC. Its translation is CASSLSHRGNEQFF.